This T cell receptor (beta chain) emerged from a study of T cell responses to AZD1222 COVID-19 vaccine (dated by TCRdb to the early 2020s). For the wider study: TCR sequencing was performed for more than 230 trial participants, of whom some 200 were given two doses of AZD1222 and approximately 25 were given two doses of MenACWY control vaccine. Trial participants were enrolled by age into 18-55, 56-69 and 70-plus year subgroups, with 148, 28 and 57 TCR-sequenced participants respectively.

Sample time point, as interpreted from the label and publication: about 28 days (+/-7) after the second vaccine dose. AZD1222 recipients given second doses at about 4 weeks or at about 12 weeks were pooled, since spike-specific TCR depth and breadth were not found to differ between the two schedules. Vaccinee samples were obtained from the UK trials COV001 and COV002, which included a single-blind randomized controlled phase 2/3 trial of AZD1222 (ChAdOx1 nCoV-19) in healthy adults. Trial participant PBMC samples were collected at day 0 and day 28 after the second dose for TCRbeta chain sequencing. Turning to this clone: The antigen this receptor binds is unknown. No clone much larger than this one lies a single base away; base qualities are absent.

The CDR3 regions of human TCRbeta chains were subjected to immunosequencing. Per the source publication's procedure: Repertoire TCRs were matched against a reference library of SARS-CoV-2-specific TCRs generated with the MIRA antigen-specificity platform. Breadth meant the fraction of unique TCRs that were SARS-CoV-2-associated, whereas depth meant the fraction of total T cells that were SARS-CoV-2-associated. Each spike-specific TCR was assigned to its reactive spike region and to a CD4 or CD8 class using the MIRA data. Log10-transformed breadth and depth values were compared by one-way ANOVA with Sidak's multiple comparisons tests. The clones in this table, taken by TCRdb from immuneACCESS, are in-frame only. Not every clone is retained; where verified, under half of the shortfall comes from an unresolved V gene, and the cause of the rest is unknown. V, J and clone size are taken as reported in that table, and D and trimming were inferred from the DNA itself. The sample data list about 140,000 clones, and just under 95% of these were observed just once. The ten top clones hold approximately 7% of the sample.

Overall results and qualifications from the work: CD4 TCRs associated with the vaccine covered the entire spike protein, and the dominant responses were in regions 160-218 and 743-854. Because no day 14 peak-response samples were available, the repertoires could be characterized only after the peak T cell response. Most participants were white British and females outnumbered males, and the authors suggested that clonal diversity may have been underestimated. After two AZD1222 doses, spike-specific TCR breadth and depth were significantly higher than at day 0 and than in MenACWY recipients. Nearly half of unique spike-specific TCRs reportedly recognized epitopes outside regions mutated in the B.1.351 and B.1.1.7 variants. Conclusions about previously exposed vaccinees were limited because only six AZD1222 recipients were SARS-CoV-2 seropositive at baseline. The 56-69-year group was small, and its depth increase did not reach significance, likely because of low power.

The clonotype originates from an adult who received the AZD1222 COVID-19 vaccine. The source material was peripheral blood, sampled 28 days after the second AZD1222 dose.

The CDR3 region reads CASKQGSQETQYF. The DNA sequence follows: TGTGCCAGCAAACAGGGTAGTCAAGAGACCCAGTACTTC. The receptor chain draws on TRBV3-1 (or the pseudogene TRBV3-2) and TRBJ2-5, with TRBD1 as a weak D call on 6 bases. Cut back by 7 bases and 2 bases, the V and J ends lie 11 bases apart. The CDR3 runs 13 residues from the cysteine to the phenylalanine. CDR3 DNA only is kept here, 39 bases in frame from base 1. CDR1 is given as LGHDT and CDR2 as YNNKEL, both from the germline V gene (reference sequence).